This TCR beta chain derives from a study of blood T cell repertoires in COVID-19. Germline CDR1 is SGHTA and CDR2 is FQGNSA. CDR3 length: 14 residues. With 6 bases removed from V and 2 bases from J, the gap between germline ends came to 8 bases. Clones were sequenced by immunoSEQ multiplex PCR, and TCRdb holds only the in-frame ones, with some missing. In the table there are 100,000 to 150,000 clones, around 86% of which are singletons. The origin of this receptor is a woman aged 80 or over with acute or convalescent COVID-19. The sequencing input was peripheral blood. V gene TRBV7-2 combines with J gene TRBJ2-6; D not certain. Written as DNA, the CDR3 is TGTGCCAGCAGGGCGGTGGCTGGGGCCAACGTCCTGACTTTC. This translates into CASRAVAGANVLTF.